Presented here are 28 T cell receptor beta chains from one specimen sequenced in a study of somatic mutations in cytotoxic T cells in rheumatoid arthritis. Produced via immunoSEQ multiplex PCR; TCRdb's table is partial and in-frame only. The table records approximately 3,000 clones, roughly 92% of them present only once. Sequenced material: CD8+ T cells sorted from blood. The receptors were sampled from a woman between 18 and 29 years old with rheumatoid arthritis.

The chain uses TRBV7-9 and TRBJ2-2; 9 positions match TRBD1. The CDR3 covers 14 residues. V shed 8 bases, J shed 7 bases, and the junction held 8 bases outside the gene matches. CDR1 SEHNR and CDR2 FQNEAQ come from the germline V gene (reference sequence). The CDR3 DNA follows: TGTGCCAGCGAAACAGGGGGCGCGGACGGGGAGCTGTTTTTT. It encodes CASETGGADGELFF.

This CDR3 is CASSFFGTANEKLFF. CDR3 nucleotide sequence: TGTGCCAGCAGCTTTTTCGGGACAGCTAATGAAAAACTGTTTTTT. The chain links TRBV5-4 to TRBJ1-4; TRBD1 agrees at 7 bases. Germline assignment: CDR1 SGHNT and CDR2 YYREEE (reference sequence). There are 15 residues in the CDR3. V trimming: 2 bases; J trimming: 3 bases; junction bases outside the gene matches: 4.

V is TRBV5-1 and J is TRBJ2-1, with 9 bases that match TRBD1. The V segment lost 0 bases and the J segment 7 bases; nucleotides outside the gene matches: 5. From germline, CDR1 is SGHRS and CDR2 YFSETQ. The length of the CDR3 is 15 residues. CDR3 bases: TGCGCCAGCAGCTTGGTTCGGGACAGGGATAATGAGCAGTTCTTC. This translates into CASSLVRDRDNEQFF.

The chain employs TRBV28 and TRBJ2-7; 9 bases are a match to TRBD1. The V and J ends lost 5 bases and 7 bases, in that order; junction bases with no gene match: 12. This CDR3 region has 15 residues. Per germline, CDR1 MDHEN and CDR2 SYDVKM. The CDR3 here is CASSETRDRAEEQYF. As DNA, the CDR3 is TGTGCCAGCAGTGAGACCCGGGACAGGGCGGAGGAGCAGTACTTC.

The CDR3 nucleotides are TGTGCCAGCAGTCCACCCCTGGCAATTACTAGCGACCGACAGGGGGATACGCAGTATTTT. Translated: CASSPPLAITSDRQGDTQYF. This chain joins TRBV28 and TRBJ2-3, with D possibly being TRBD1 (8 bases). The CDR3 is 20 amino acids. CDR1 and CDR2 from the germline V gene are MDHEN and SYDVKM. Trimming removed 5 bases at V and 6 bases at J, with 33 bases between. Full variable domain (outside the CDR3, taken from reference TRBV28 and TRBJ2-3): DVKVTQSSRYLVKRTGEKVFLECVQDMDHENMFWYRQDPGLGLRLIYFSYDVKMKEKGDIPEGYSVSREKKERFSLILESASTNQTSMYLCASSPPLAITSDRQGDTQYFGPGTRLTVL.

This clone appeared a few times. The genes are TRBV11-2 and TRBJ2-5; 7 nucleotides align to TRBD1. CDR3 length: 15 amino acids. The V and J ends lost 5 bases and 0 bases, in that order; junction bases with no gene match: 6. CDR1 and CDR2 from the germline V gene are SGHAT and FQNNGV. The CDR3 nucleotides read TGTGCCAGCAGCCCTTCGGACAGGTACCAAGAGACCCAGTACTTC. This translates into CASSPSDRYQETQYF.

CDR3 nucleotides: TGTGCCACCACAGGGTCCCGGATAATCCAAGAGACCCAGTACTTC. Protein sequence: CATTGSRIIQETQYF. J is TRBJ2-5 and V is TRBV28; possibly TRBD1 for D (6 bases). CDR1 and CDR2 from the germline V gene are MDHEN and SYDVKM. The CDR3 has 15 amino acids. Deletions cut 10 bases from V and 1 base from J, with 19 bases between.

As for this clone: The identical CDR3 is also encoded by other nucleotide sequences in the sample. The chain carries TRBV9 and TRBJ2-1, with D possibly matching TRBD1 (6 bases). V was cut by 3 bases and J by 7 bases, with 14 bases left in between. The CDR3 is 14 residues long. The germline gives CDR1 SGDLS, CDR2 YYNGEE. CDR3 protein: CASSGRQGTNEQFF. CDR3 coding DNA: TGTGCCAGCAGCGGTAGGCAGGGGACGAATGAGCAGTTCTTC.

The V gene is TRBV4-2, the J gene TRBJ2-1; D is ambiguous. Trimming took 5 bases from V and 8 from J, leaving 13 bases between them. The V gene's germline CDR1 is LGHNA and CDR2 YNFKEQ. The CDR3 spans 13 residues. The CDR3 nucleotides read TGTGCCAGCAGCTTGGCCCTGGGCGATGAGCAGTTCTTC. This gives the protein CASSLALGDEQFF.

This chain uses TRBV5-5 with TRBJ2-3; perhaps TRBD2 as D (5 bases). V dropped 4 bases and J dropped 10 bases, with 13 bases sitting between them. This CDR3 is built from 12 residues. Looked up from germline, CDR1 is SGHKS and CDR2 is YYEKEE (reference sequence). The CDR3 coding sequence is TGTGCCAGCAGCCATGACGGACTGGCGCAGTATTTT. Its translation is CASSHDGLAQYF.

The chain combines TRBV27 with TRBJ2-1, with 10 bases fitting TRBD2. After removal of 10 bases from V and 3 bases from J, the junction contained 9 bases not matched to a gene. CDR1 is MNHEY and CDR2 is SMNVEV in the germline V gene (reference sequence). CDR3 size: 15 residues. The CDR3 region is CAIITWTSGYNEQFF. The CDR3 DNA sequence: TGTGCCATCATTACCTGGACTAGCGGCTACAATGAGCAGTTCTTC.

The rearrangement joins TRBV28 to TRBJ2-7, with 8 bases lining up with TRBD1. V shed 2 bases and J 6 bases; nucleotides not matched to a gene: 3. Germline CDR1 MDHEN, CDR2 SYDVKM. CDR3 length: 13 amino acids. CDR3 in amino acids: CASSLITGGEQYF. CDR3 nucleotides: TGTGCCAGCAGTTTAATCACAGGGGGCGAGCAGTACTTC.

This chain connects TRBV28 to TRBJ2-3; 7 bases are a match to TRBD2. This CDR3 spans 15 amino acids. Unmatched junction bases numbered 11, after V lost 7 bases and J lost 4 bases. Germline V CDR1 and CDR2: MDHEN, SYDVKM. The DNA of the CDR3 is TGTGCCAGCACCCTAAGGGGCGGGAGATCAGATACGCAGTATTTT. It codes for CASTLRGGRSDTQYF. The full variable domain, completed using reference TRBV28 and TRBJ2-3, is DVKVTQSSRYLVKRTGEKVFLECVQDMDHENMFWYRQDPGLGLRLIYFSYDVKMKEKGDIPEGYSVSREKKERFSLILESASTNQTSMYLCASTLRGGRSDTQYFGPGTRLTVL.

CDR3 protein: CAISYTGVETANYGYTF. CDR3 nucleotides: TGTGCCATCAGCTATACAGGGGTTGAAACAGCTAACTATGGCTACACCTTC. The chain couples TRBV10-3 to TRBJ1-2; 7 positions match TRBD1. From germline, CDR1 is ENHRY and CDR2 SYGVKD. The V and J ends lost 6 bases and 0 bases, in that order; junction bases with no gene match: 13. The CDR3 length is 17 residues.

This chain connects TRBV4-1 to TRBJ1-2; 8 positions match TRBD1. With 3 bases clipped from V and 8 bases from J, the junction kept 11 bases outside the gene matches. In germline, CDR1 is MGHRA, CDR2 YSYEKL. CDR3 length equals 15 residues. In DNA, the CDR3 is TGCGCCAGCAGCCAGGGACAGCAGGGGGCGTACGGCTACACCTTC. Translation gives CASSQGQQGAYGYTF.

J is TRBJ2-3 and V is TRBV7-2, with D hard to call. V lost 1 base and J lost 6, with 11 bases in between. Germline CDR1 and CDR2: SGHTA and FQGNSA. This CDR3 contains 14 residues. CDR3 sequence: CASSLVSREDTQYF. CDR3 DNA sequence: TGTGCCAGCAGCTTAGTTTCACGAGAGGATACGCAGTATTTT.

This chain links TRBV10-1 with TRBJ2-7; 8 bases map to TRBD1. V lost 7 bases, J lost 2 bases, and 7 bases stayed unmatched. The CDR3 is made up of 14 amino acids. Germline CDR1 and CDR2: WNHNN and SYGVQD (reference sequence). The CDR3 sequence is CASIVRDRTYEQYF. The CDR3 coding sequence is TGCGCCAGCATTGTACGGGACAGGACCTACGAGCAGTACTTC.

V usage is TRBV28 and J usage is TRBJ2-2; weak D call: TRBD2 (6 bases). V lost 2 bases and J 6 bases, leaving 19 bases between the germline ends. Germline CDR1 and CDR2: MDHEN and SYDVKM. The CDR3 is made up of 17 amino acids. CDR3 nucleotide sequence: TGTGCCAGCAGTTTACCGGCGGGGAGTGTGTTTCCCGGGGAGCTGTTTTTT. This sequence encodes CASSLPAGSVFPGELFF.

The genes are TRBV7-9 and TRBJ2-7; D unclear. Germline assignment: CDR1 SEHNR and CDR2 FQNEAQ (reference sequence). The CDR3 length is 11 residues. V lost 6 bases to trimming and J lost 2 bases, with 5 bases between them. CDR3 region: CASSSAYEQYF. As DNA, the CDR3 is TGTGCCAGCAGTTCAGCCTACGAGCAGTACTTC.

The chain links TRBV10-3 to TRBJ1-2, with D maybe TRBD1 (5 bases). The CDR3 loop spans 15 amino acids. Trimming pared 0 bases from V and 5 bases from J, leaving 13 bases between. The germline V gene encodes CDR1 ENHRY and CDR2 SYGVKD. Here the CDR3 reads CAISESQGALYGYTF. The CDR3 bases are TGTGCCATCAGTGAGTCCCAGGGTGCCCTTTATGGCTACACCTTC.

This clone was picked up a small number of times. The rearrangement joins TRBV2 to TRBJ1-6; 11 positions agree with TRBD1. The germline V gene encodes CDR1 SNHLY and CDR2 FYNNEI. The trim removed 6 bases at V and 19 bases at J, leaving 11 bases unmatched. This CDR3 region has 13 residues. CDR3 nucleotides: TGTGCCAGCAGGGGGACAGGGGGGAGACTCCTGCACTTT. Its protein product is CASRGTGGRLLHF.

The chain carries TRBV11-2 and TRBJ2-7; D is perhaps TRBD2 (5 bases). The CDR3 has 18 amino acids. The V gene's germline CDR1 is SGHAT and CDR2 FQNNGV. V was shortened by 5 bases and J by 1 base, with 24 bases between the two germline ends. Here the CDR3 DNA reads TGTGCCAGCAGCCTATATCCGGCTCCGGGAAACGGTTCCTACGAGCAGTACTTC. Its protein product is CASSLYPAPGNGSYEQYF.

The CDR3 spells CASSQEGGPSTDTQYF. The CDR3 DNA is TGCGCCAGCAGCCAAGAGGGCGGGCCAAGCACAGATACGCAGTATTTT. The rearrangement uses TRBV4-1 and TRBJ2-3; D possibly corresponds to TRBD2 (5 bases). This CDR3 is 16 amino acids long. Germline CDR1 reads MGHRA; CDR2 reads YSYEKL. V was pared by 0 bases and J by 0 bases, with 10 bases between.

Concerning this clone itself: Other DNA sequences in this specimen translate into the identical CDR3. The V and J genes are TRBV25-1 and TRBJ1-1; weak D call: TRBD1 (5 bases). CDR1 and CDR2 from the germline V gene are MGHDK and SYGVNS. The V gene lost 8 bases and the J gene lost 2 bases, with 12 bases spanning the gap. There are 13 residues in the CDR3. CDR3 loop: CASGRGSNTEAFF. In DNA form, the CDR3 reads TGTGCCAGCGGAAGGGGATCCAACACTGAAGCTTTCTTT. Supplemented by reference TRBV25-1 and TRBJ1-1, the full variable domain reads EADIYQTPRYLVIGTGKKITLECSQTMGHDKMYWYQQDPGMELHLIHYSYGVNSTEKGDLSSESTVSRIRTEHFPLTLESARPSHTSQYLCASGRGSNTEAFFGQGTRLTVV.

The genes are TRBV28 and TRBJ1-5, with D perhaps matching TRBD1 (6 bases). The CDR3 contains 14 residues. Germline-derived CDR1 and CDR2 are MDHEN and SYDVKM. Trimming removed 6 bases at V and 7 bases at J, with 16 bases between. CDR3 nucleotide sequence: TGTGCCAGCAGCCTTATCAGGGGATTACAGCCCCAGCATTTT. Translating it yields CASSLIRGLQPQHF.

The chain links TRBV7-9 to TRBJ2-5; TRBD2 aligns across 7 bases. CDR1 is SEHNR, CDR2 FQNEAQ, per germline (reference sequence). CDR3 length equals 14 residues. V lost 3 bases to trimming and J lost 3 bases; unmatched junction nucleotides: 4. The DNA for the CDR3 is TGTGCCAGCAGCTTTCTTCGGGGGGAAGAGACCCAGTACTTC. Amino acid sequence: CASSFLRGEETQYF. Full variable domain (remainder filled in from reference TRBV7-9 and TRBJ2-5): DTGVSQNPRHKITKRGQNVTFRCDPISEHNRLYWYRQTLGQGPEFLTYFQNEAQLEKSRLLSDRFSAERPKGSFSTLEIQRTEQGDSAMYLCASSFLRGEETQYFGPGTRLLVL.

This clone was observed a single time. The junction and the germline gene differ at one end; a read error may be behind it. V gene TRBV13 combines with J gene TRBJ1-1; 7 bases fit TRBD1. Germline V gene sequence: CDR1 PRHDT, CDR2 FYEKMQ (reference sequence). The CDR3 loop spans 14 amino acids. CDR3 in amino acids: CANSRTGENTEAFF. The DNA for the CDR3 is TGTGCCAACAGCAGAACAGGGGAGAACACTGAAGCTTTCTTT.

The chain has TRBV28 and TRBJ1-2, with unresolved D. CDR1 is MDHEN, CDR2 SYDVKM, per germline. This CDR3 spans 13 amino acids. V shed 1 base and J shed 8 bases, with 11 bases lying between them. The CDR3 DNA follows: TGTGCCAGCAGTTTATTCTCGGGAGACGGCTACACCTTC. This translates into CASSLFSGDGYTF.